This TCR beta chain was sequenced during a study of lymphopenia after photon versus proton radiotherapy. Points from the study as a whole: Better survival with proton therapy was suggested as possible, not demonstrated. Post-nadir diversity loss with photons came from oligoclonal expansion, particularly CD8+ Temra cells. Under photons, naive T cells and diversity fell while effector/memory populations rose.

Note on this clone: Its matching antigen is unknown.

The protocol was immunoSEQ multiplex PCR, while the TCRdb copy is restricted to in-frame clones and leaves out a portion. The profile shows about 70,000 clones, about 90% of them singletons. The sequence derives from a woman aged 40 to 50 with cholangiocarcinoma. Sample: peripheral blood, taken from a patient treated with photon-based radiotherapy.

The CDR3 region has the DNA TGCGCCAGCAGTGAGTCGAGCAGGGCGGAGACCCAGTACTTC. Translating it yields CASSESSRAETQYF. This chain uses TRBV10-1 with TRBJ2-5, with D possibly matching TRBD1 (5 bases). CDR1 is WNHNN, CDR2 SYGVQD, per germline (reference sequence). Trimming took 0 bases from V and 5 from J, leaving 10 bases between them. This CDR3 is built from 14 residues.